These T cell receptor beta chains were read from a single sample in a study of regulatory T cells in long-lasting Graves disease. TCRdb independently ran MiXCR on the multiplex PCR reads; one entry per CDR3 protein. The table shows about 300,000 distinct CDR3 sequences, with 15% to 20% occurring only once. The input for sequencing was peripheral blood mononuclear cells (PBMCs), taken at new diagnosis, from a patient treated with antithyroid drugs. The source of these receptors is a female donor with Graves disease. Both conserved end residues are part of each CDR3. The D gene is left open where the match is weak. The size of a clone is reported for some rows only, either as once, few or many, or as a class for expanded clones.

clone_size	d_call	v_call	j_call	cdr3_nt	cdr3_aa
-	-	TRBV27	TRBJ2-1	TGTGCCAGCAGTTTAGACCCGGGTGAGCAGTTCTTC	CASSLDPGEQFF
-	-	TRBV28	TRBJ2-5	TGTGCCAGCAGTATCACCTACAGGGAGACCCAGTACTTC	CASSITYRETQYF
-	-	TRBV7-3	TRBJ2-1	TGTGCCAGCAGCTTAAGTTTCCGGGGGTTTTTGGGGGCCCCACTAGTAAATGAGCAGTTCTTC	CASSLSFRGFLGAPLVNEQFF
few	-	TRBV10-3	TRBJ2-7	TGTGCCATCGCGACAGAGACCTACGAGCAGTACTTC	CAIATETYEQYF
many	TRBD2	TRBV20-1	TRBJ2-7	TGCAGTGCTAGAGCAGGAACCGGGACTAGGCCAACCTACGAGCAGTACTTC	CSARAGTGTRPTYEQYF
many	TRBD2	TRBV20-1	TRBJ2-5	TGCAGTGCTACCGCTCTAGCGGGAGGAGGAGAGACCCAGTACTTC	CSATALAGGGETQYF
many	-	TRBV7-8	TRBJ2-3	TGTGCCAGCAGCTTAGTAGTGGGGGGGAGGACAGGCTCCACAGATACGCAGTATTTT	CASSLVVGGRTGSTDTQYF
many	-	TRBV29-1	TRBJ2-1	TGCAGCGTTCCGGACGGTTACAATGAGCAGTTCTTC	CSVPDGYNEQFF
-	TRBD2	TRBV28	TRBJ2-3	TGTGCCAGCGTTGGACTAGCGGGAGGGCCAGATACGCAGTATTTT	CASVGLAGGPDTQYF
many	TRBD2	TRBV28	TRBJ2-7	TGTGCCAGCAGACTGGGTGGGAGGGCCTACGAGCAGTACTTC	CASRLGGRAYEQYF
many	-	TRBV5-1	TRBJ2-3	TGCGCCAGCAGCCTCCGATCGAGGGGGGCTTCCAGCACAGATACGCAGTATTTT	CASSLRSRGASSTDTQYF
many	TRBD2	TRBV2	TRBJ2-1	TGTGCCCGCGGGGGGGGAGCTGAGCAGTTCTTC	CARGGGAEQFF
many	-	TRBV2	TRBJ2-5	TGTGCCAGCGGACGACAGGGAAGGGGGGGGGAGACCCAGTACTTC	CASGRQGRGGETQYF
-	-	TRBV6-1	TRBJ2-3	TGTGCCAGCAGTAAATCCCTCTTTCGTCGCGCAGATACGCAGTATTTT	CASSKSLFRRADTQYF
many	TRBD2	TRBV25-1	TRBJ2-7	TGTGCCAGCGGATTAGCGGGACTCTACGAGCAGTACTTC	CASGLAGLYEQYF
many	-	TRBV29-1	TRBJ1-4	TGCAGCGTTGGTCTAGGGACGGAAAAACTGTTTTTT	CSVGLGTEKLFF
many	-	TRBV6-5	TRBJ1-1	TGTGCCAGCAGTTCGGCGGATAAATTTGGGGCTGAAGCTTTCTTT	CASSSADKFGAEAFF
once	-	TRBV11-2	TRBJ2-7	TGTGCCAGCAGACTAGGAAATTTATTCGGAGGTGTCTCCTACGAGCAGTACTTC	CASRLGNLFGGVSYEQYF
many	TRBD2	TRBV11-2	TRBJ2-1	TGTGCCAGCAGCTTCGGAATTCAGGGGACTAGCGGGGCCAATGAGCAGTTCTTC	CASSFGIQGTSGANEQFF
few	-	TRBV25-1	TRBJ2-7	TGTGCCAGCAGTGAAGGTCAGGGTTACCCCTCCTACGAGCAGTACTTC	CASSEGQGYPSYEQYF